What follows are 32 T cell receptor beta chains derived from one specimen sequenced in a study of blood T cell repertoires in COVID-19. Generated by immunoSEQ multiplex PCR, the TCRdb table keeps only in-frame clones and is missing some. The sample contains a few hundred thousand clones, roughly 92% of which appear only once. The specimen was PBMCs or T cells enriched from blood (not recorded which). All receptors derive from a woman aged 40 to 50 who had been exposed to COVID-19.

V gene TRBV24-1 combines with J gene TRBJ1-5; D perhaps matches TRBD1 (6 bases). Trimming removed 8 bases at V and 5 bases at J, with 12 bases between. This CDR3 spans 13 amino acids. Germline loops: CDR1 KGHDR, CDR2 SFDVKD. The CDR3 loop is CATNQGRDQPQHF. The CDR3 DNA reads TGTGCCACCAATCAGGGGAGGGATCAGCCCCAGCATTTT.

The chain couples TRBV29-1 to TRBJ2-2; TRBD1 agrees at 7 bases. CDR1 and CDR2 from the germline V gene are SQVTM and ANQGSEA. The CDR3 has 13 residues. Trimming at V came to 3 bases and at J to 6 bases, leaving 4 bases not matched to a gene. The chain's CDR3 is CSVDPTGAGELFF. CDR3 coding DNA: TGCAGCGTTGATCCTACAGGGGCCGGGGAGCTGTTTTTT.

This chain connects TRBV5-4 to TRBJ1-3; unclear D gene. The V end lost 0 bases, the J end lost 2 bases, and 12 bases lay between the germline ends. The CDR3 totals 16 residues. Germline values: CDR1 SGHNT, CDR2 YYREEE (reference sequence). In nucleotides, the CDR3 is TGTGCCAGCAGCTTGGCGGGTTCCGGGGCTGGAAACACCATATATTTT. Its protein is CASSLAGSGAGNTIYF.

The gene calls are TRBV7-3 and TRBJ2-1, with TRBD2 matching 11 bases. The V and J ends lost 4 bases and 15 bases, in that order; junction bases with no gene match: 11. In germline, CDR1 is SGHTA, CDR2 FQGTGA. CDR3 length: 14 amino acids. This CDR3 is CASSSQGASGRTFF. The CDR3 nucleotides read TGTGCCAGCAGCTCCCAGGGGGCTAGCGGGAGGACGTTCTTC.

This clone has more than one count but fewer than ten. This CDR3 is CASSQNGNTEAFF. The CDR3, as DNA: TGTGCCAGCAGCCAAAACGGGAACACTGAAGCTTTCTTT. V gene TRBV3-1 (or the pseudogene TRBV3-2) combines with J gene TRBJ1-1; D uncertain. The germline CDR1 and CDR2 sequences are LGHDT and YNNKEL (reference sequence). The CDR3 totals 13 residues. V was shortened by 2 bases and J by 1 base, with 5 bases between the two germline ends.

The J gene is TRBJ1-4, the V gene TRBV7-8, with TRBD1 matching 8 bases. Germline assignment: CDR1 SGHVS and CDR2 FQNEAQ. The CDR3 is 15 amino acids. V shed 5 bases, J shed 4 bases, and the junction held 6 bases outside the gene matches. The DNA for the CDR3 is TGTGCCAGCAGCCCGACAGGGGCCGGTAATGAAAAACTGTTTTTT. Protein sequence: CASSPTGAGNEKLFF.

V usage is TRBV12-3 or TRBV12-4 and J usage is TRBJ2-7; no reliable D call. Trimming left V 3 bases short and J 4 bases short, with 10 bases between. This CDR3 comprises 13 residues. The CDR3 DNA follows: TGTGCCAGCAGTTTTAGGCAGACTTACGAGCAGTACTTC. Its protein is CASSFRQTYEQYF.

The genes are TRBV5-1 and TRBJ1-3, with D possibly TRBD1 on 6 matching bases. The CDR3 is 17 residues long. Germline V CDR1 and CDR2: SGHRS, YFSETQ. V was trimmed by 0 bases and J by 0 bases, leaving 13 bases between them. The CDR3 DNA is TGCGCCAGCAGCTTGGGGGTACAGGGACCCTCTGGAAACACCATATATTTT. This gives the protein CASSLGVQGPSGNTIYF.

The chain recombines TRBV5-1 with TRBJ2-1; maybe TRBD2 (6 bases). This CDR3 has 16 residues. V lost 2 bases, J lost 4 bases, and 16 bases lay in between. CDR1 is SGHRS, CDR2 YFSETQ, per germline. The CDR3 sequence is CASSFRLDSAYNEQFF. The CDR3 nucleotides are TGCGCCAGCAGCTTCCGACTAGATTCCGCGTACAATGAGCAGTTCTTC.

J is TRBJ1-5 and V is TRBV2; D not resolved. The CDR3 is 16 amino acids. Trimming left V 3 bases short and J 0 bases short, with 12 bases between. Germline V gene sequence: CDR1 SNHLY, CDR2 FYNNEI. The DNA for the CDR3 is TGTGCCAGCAGTGATTCCTTCTATACTAGCAATCAGCCCCAGCATTTT. It translates to CASSDSFYTSNQPQHF.

DNA of the CDR3: TGTGCTAGTGGTTTGGTATGGGTCTTCGGGAGGGAATGGAAGAACACTGAAGCTTTCTTT. Its translation is CASGLVWVFGREWKNTEAFF. The chain recombines TRBV12-5 with TRBJ1-1; D is ambiguous. Germline assignment: CDR1 LGHNT and CDR2 FRNRAP. This CDR3 is built from 20 residues. V shed 0 bases and J shed 1 base, with 24 bases lying between them.

The chain employs TRBV19 and TRBJ1-2; no clear D. Germline V gene data show CDR1 as LNHDA and CDR2 as SQIVND (reference sequence). Trimming removed 0 bases at V and 7 bases at J, with 9 bases between. There are 13 residues in the CDR3. CDR3 residues: CASSIDSWSGYTF. The DNA of the CDR3 is TGTGCCAGTAGTATAGACAGCTGGAGTGGCTACACCTTC.

The rearrangement links TRBV7-6 to TRBJ2-1, with TRBD2 as a possible D gene (5 bases). This CDR3 has 17 amino acids. The germline V and J ends were trimmed by 4 bases and 4 bases, with 20 bases remaining between them. Germline values: CDR1 SGHVS, CDR2 FNYEAQ. This CDR3 reads CASSYSELAANYNEQFF. Here the CDR3 DNA reads TGTGCCAGCAGCTACTCCGAGCTAGCAGCAAATTACAATGAGCAGTTCTTC.

The genes are TRBV6-4 and TRBJ2-1; D is possibly TRBD2 (6 bases). Germline CDR1 MRHNA, CDR2 SNTAGT. The V end lost 2 bases, the J end lost 12 bases, and 11 bases lay between the germline ends. CDR3 length equals 12 residues. The CDR3 reads CASSDPSEGQFF. CDR3 nucleotides: TGTGCCAGCAGTGACCCTAGCGAAGGGCAGTTCTTC.

V usage is TRBV30 and J usage is TRBJ1-1, with 7 positions matching TRBD1. The CDR3 contains 14 residues. Germline V gives CDR1 GTSNPN, CDR2 SVGIG (reference sequence). V shed 2 bases and J 1 base; nucleotides not matched to a gene: 4. CDR3 loop: CAWSPYRGNTEAFF. For the CDR3, the DNA is TGTGCCTGGAGTCCATACAGGGGGAACACTGAAGCTTTCTTT.

This clone has more than one count but fewer than ten. The chain links TRBV29-1 to TRBJ2-2; D might be TRBD1 (6 bases). This CDR3 contains 17 residues. Trimming took 7 bases from V and 0 from J, leaving 21 bases between them. The germline V gene has CDR1 SQVTM and CDR2 ANQGSEA. CDR3 loop: CSAPRDTTPSNTGELFF. The CDR3 DNA follows: TGCAGCGCCCCCCGGGACACCACCCCGTCGAACACCGGGGAGCTGTTTTTT.

The rearrangement links TRBV6-5 to TRBJ2-4; TRBD2 is a possible D gene (5 bases). This CDR3 has 13 residues. CDR1 and CDR2 from the germline V gene are MNHEY and SVGAGI. Trimming stripped 3 bases from V and 8 bases from J, with 11 bases between. The CDR3 sequence is CASSYRPGDIQYF. CDR3 DNA: TGTGCCAGCAGTTATCGCCCCGGGGACATTCAGTACTTC.

The V call is TRBV19, the J call TRBJ1-6, with a possible D match to TRBD1 (6 bases). Germline CDR1 and CDR2: LNHDA and SQIVND (reference sequence). CDR3 length: 15 residues. V was pared by 2 bases and J by 4 bases, with 9 bases between. The CDR3 sequence: CASSISQGYNSPLHF. CDR3 bases: TGTGCCAGTAGTATATCCCAGGGGTATAATTCACCCCTCCACTTT.

The rearrangement links TRBV27 to TRBJ1-6; possibly TRBD1 for D (6 bases). This CDR3 has 15 amino acids. Per the germline V gene, CDR1 is MNHEY and CDR2 is SMNVEV (reference sequence). Trimming cost V 5 bases and J 7 bases, with 15 bases left between them. The CDR3, as DNA: TGTGCCAGCAGTGACCAGGGGTTAATGAATTCACCCCTCCACTTT. Its translation is CASSDQGLMNSPLHF.

The V call is TRBV6-4, the J call TRBJ2-3; weak D call: TRBD1 (5 bases). In germline, CDR1 is MRHNA, CDR2 SNTAGT. The CDR3 runs 14 residues. V lost 9 bases to trimming and J lost 0 bases, with 13 bases between them. CDR3 in amino acids: CASRQTPSTDTQYF. The CDR3 DNA is TGTGCCAGTCGACAGACTCCTAGCACAGATACGCAGTATTTT.

The DNA for the CDR3 is TGTGCCAGCAGCTTAACCAGCGGGAGGGCCCACACCGGGGAGCTGTTTTTT. Encoded protein: CASSLTSGRAHTGELFF. This chain links TRBV7-2 with TRBJ2-2; 10 bases align to TRBD2. With 2 bases clipped from V and 3 bases from J, the junction kept 6 bases outside the gene matches. This CDR3 contains 17 residues. Germline V gene data show CDR1 as SGHTA and CDR2 as FQGNSA.

The chain carries TRBV9 and TRBJ2-5; perhaps TRBD2 as D (6 bases). V gave up 4 bases and J gave up 10 bases, with 20 bases separating them. In germline, CDR1 is SGDLS, CDR2 YYNGEE. This CDR3 spans 14 amino acids. The CDR3 is CASSSHPSGQLQYF. The DNA of the CDR3 is TGTGCCAGCAGCTCCCACCCAAGCGGGCAGCTCCAGTACTTC.

This chain links TRBV7-2 with TRBJ2-5, with D perhaps matching TRBD2 (5 bases). This CDR3 has 16 amino acids. In germline, CDR1 is SGHTA, CDR2 FQGNSA. V lost 2 bases and J lost 2, with 15 bases in between. The CDR3 nucleotides are TGTGCCAGCAGCTTACGGGGTCAGTCTAATCAAGAGACCCAGTACTTC. It yields the protein CASSLRGQSNQETQYF.

Written as DNA, the CDR3 is TGTGCCTGGGGGACTAGTGGGGAGACCCAGTACTTC. This gives the protein CAWGTSGETQYF. The chain has TRBV30 and TRBJ2-5; TRBD2 aligns across 8 bases. The CDR3 has 12 amino acids. The germline gives CDR1 GTSNPN, CDR2 SVGIG (reference sequence). V shed 5 bases, J shed 5 bases, and the junction held 4 bases outside the gene matches.

This chain uses TRBV29-1 with TRBJ2-3, with 9 bases identical to TRBD1. After removal of 7 bases from V and 3 bases from J, the junction contained 14 bases not matched to a gene. This CDR3 is 16 amino acids long. In germline, CDR1 is SQVTM, CDR2 ANQGSEA. The CDR3 protein is CSAVPLQGASTDTQYF. In nucleotides, the CDR3 is TGCAGCGCCGTACCTTTACAGGGGGCATCGACAGATACGCAGTATTTT.

This chain joins TRBV19 and TRBJ2-4, with D possibly TRBD1 on 5 matching bases. Germline V gene data show CDR1 as LNHDA and CDR2 as SQIVND (reference sequence). The CDR3 is made up of 11 amino acids. Deletions cut 6 bases from V and 6 bases from J, with 6 bases between. The CDR3 bases are TGTGCCAGTAGCAGGGTAAACATTCAGTACTTC. Translation gives CASSRVNIQYF.

This chain joins TRBV9 and TRBJ1-2; D gene unclear. The CDR3 covers 15 residues. Trimming cost V 0 bases and J 8 bases, with 17 bases left between them. CDR1 is SGDLS and CDR2 is YYNGEE in the germline V gene. The CDR3: CASSVATDWRRGYTF. The CDR3 region has the DNA TGTGCCAGCAGCGTAGCTACTGACTGGAGGAGGGGCTACACCTTC.

The rearrangement joins TRBV5-1 to TRBJ2-3; 8 nucleotides line up with TRBD2. CDR1 is SGHRS and CDR2 is YFSETQ in the germline V gene. The CDR3 extends over 16 amino acids. V was clipped by 4 bases and J by 3 bases; unmatched bases: 10. In DNA form, the CDR3 reads TGCGCCAGCAGCAGATACCGGGGGGGCCGAACAGATACGCAGTATTTT. Its translation: CASSRYRGGRTDTQYF.

The V call is TRBV7-2, the J call TRBJ2-4; 9 bases agree with TRBD2. This CDR3 has 12 residues. With V trimmed by 1 base and J by 15 bases, 4 bases remained unmatched. Germline CDR1 is SGHTA and CDR2 is FQGNSA. The CDR3 DNA reads TGTGCCAGCAGCTTAGTAGCGGGGGCCGGGTACTTC. It encodes CASSLVAGAGYF. Filled out from reference TRBV7-2 and TRBJ2-4, the complete variable domain reads GAGVSQSPSNKVTEKGKDVELRCDPISGHTALYWYRQSLGQGLEFLIYFQGNSAPDKSGLPSDRFSAERTGGSVSTLTIQRTQQEDSAVYLCASSLVAGAGYFGAGTRLSVL.

This rearrangement joins TRBV7-3 to TRBJ1-1; TRBD1 aligns across 8 bases. The germline V gene encodes CDR1 SGHTA and CDR2 FQGTGA. With 5 bases clipped from V and 4 bases from J, the junction kept 9 bases outside the gene matches. The CDR3 consists of 15 residues. The CDR3 sequence is CASSPMAGGITEAFF. For the CDR3, the DNA is TGTGCCAGCAGCCCAATGGCAGGGGGCATCACTGAAGCTTTCTTT.

Notes on this clone: An end of the junction differs from the germline gene, which may be a read error. CDR3 DNA: TGTGCCAGCAGCTTAGGCGGGCTAGCGGGCTCCTTCGAGCAGTACTTC. Protein: CASSLGGLAGSFEQYF. This sequence joins TRBV7-8 and TRBJ2-7; 8 bases align to TRBD2. Germline V gives CDR1 SGHVS, CDR2 FQNEAQ. The CDR3 spans 16 residues.

The gene calls are TRBV9 and TRBJ2-7; 8 bases agree with TRBD2. CDR1 SGDLS and CDR2 YYNGEE come from the germline V gene. The J segment lost 0 bases and the V segment lost 1 base, leaving 6 bases of the junction unmatched. The CDR3 is 16 amino acids. The CDR3 bases are TGTGCCAGCAGCGTACGGGGCGGGGGGAACTCCTACGAGCAGTACTTC. Translating it yields CASSVRGGGNSYEQYF. Looking up the rest from reference TRBV9 and TRBJ2-7 gives the full variable domain: DSGVTQTPKHLITATGQRVTLRCSPRSGDLSVYWYQQSLDQGLQFLIQYYNGEERAKGNILERFSAQQFPDLHSELNLSSLELGDSALYFCASSVRGGGNSYEQYFGPGTRLTVT.